This TCR beta chain is drawn from a study of T-cell memory formation after mild COVID-19 (dated by TCRdb to the early 2020s). Context from the whole study: TCR sequence clusters from the two donors were found to be largely donor specific. Two young, previously healthy adult volunteers made up the cohort, one male and one female. In a couple of donors, T-cell clones that expanded and contracted after mild COVID-19 were tracked by sequencing TCRalpha and TCRbeta repertoires over time.

V is clipped by 0 bases and J by 3 bases, and the sequence between their germline boundaries is 12 bases long. The germline V gene supplies CDR1 SGHRS and CDR2 YFSETQ. From the cysteine through the phenylalanine, the CDR3 covers 16 amino acids. Only CDR3 DNA remains: 48 bases, in frame from the first base. The full study reports these points: Some responding clones were detected in pre-infection memory, suggesting pre-existing cross-reactive memory T cells joined the SARS-CoV-2 response. The study covered only a couple of mild cases, and larger cohorts including severe cases with pre-infection samples were considered necessary. From day 15 to 85, contracting clones showed balanced CD4/CD8 phenotypes, whereas a second wave of clones that expanded from day 15 to 37 leaned towards CD4+. Contracting CD4+ clones were located mainly in the CM and EM memory subsets, whereas CD8+ clones were found to be enriched in EMRA. Whether the second-wave clones peaking on day 37 were SARS-CoV-2 specific was not confirmed.

Sequencing was performed on an Illumina NovaSeq 6000. cDNA libraries for TCRalpha and TCRbeta were prepared by 5'RACE using constant-segment primers, with sample barcodes and unique molecular identifiers added. Trizol reagent was used to extract RNA from every sample. Library amplification was performed in two PCR steps, and a second sample barcode and Illumina TruSeq adapters were introduced in the second step. Libraries were sequenced on an Illumina NovaSeq with 2 x 150 bp paired-end reads. On the authors' methods: Demultiplexing of reads and collapsing into UMI-guided consensus sequences were performed with migec v1.2.7. Using mixcr v2.1.11, UMI consensuses were aligned to TRA and TRB V and J templates and then assembled into clonotypes. Clonotypes were classified as expanded or contracted when called significant by both edgeR and NoisET, with noise models trained on biological replicates. For edgeR calls, the thresholds were a false discovery rate-adjusted p below 0.01 and a log2 fold-change of 1. PCA with hierarchical clustering of max-normalized trajectories of the 1000 most abundant clonotypes was used as exploratory dynamics analysis. Separately sequenced CD4+ and CD8+ repertoires were used to assign the CD4 or CD8 phenotype of responding clones. Using fastp trimming at Q25 and MiXCR clonotype assembly, TCRdb reanalyzed the public sequencing data and kept in-frame beta chains. All rows with the same CDR3 protein become a single entry with the most common DNA and genes. Here the V and J calls rest on TCRdb's processing, not on the authors' analysis. The sample has about 150,000 distinct CDR3 sequences on record, about an eighth of them singletons. 3.3% of the sample lies in the top ten.

PBMCs were isolated by Ficoll-Paque density gradient centrifugation. This clonotype was observed a few times. Its recognized antigen is unknown. Per-base qualities were not stored, and no clone one base away is much larger. This receptor was obtained from a young man who had mild COVID-19 (a few samples of this study predate the infection). The sample titles of this study are shuffled in the database, so cell type and time point are left out; the donor was told from shared clones. The chain uses TRBV5-1 and TRBJ2-2, with no confidently assigned D gene. Sequenced input: PBMCs or a T cell subset sorted from them (not recorded which). For the CDR3, the sequence is CASSLVGRTDTGELFF. The nucleotide sequence is given as TGCGCCAGCAGCTTGGTGGGCAGGACCGACACCGGGGAGCTGTTTTTT.